The 30 T cell receptor beta chains given below trace back to one sample, sequenced in a study of cytomegalovirus exposure and HLA in healthy donors. Vbeta (60) and Jbeta (13) primers were used in the PCR. Produced via immunoSEQ multiplex PCR; TCRdb's table is partial and in-frame only. Here the sample spans about 120,000 clones, approximately 80% being singletons. Sample: PBMCs. Every receptor here comes from a male donor in good health and CMV-seronegative.

This clone was counted a few times. This chain links TRBV19 with TRBJ1-2; 7 bases are shared with TRBD1. The germline V gene has CDR1 LNHDA and CDR2 SQIVND (reference sequence). The J segment lost 2 bases and the V segment lost 3 bases, leaving 6 bases of the junction unmatched. The CDR3 extends over 15 amino acids. CDR3 in DNA: TGTGCCAGTAGTATGTTATCAGGGGGAAACTATGGCTACACCTTC. This codes for CASSMLSGGNYGYTF. Supplemented by reference TRBV19 and TRBJ1-2, the full variable domain reads DGGITQSPKYLFRKEGQNVTLSCEQNLNHDAMYWYRQDPGQGLRLIYYSQIVNDFQKGDIAEGYSVSREKKESFPLTVTSAQKNPTAFYLCASSMLSGGNYGYTFGSGTRLTVV.

The chain carries TRBV10-3 and TRBJ2-7; 10 bases agree with TRBD1. The CDR3 sequence is 19 residues long. The germline CDR1 and CDR2 sequences are ENHRY and SYGVKD. With V trimmed by 0 bases and J by 5 bases, 16 bases remained unmatched. CDR3 coding DNA: TGTGCCATCAGTGAGTCGTACCTCTCCAGCGGGACAGGGGACCACGAGCAGTACTTC. Its translation: CAISESYLSSGTGDHEQYF.

This clone has more than one count but fewer than ten. The J gene is TRBJ2-1, the V gene TRBV30; TRBD2 aligns across 13 bases. This CDR3 has 15 amino acids. Germline CDR1 and CDR2: GTSNPN and SVGIG (reference sequence). Losses at the gene ends were 2 bases for V and 10 bases for J; bases not matched to a gene: 8. The CDR3 DNA reads TGTGCCTGGAGTCGGACTAGCGGGGGAGTAGAGGAGCAGTTCTTC. It translates to CAWSRTSGGVEEQFF.

This clone has ten or more counts. The chain uses TRBV28 and TRBJ1-1, with 7 bases aligning to TRBD1. The germline V gene has CDR1 MDHEN and CDR2 SYDVKM. The CDR3 contains 15 residues. With 6 bases clipped from V and 0 bases from J, the junction kept 7 bases outside the gene matches. CDR3 in amino acids: CASSPYRGLNTEAFF. The CDR3 DNA follows: TGTGCCAGCAGCCCTTACAGGGGCCTGAACACTGAAGCTTTCTTT.

CDR3 nucleotides: TGTGCCAGCAGCCCCGGGACAGTAACCTACGAGCAGTACTTC. It translates to CASSPGTVTYEQYF. This chain connects TRBV13 to TRBJ2-7; 7 nucleotides match TRBD1. The junction had 6 bases not matched to a gene; V was cut back by 5 bases and J by 2 bases. The germline V gene encodes CDR1 PRHDT and CDR2 FYEKMQ (reference sequence). The CDR3 is 14 residues long.

CDR3 nucleotide sequence: TGTGCCAGCAGCTTAGGGGGCCAAGGGCAGAGCTTGGCTTTCTTT. Translating it yields CASSLGGQGQSLAFF. The chain carries TRBV7-8 and TRBJ1-1, with D possibly matching TRBD1 (5 bases). The length of the CDR3 is 15 residues. The germline V gene has CDR1 SGHVS and CDR2 FQNEAQ. Trimming pared 1 base from V and 11 bases from J, leaving 20 bases between.

The CDR3 bases are TGCGCCAGCAGTGAGTCGGGGACAGGGAGTGAGACCCAGTACTTC. Translation: CASSESGTGSETQYF. J is TRBJ2-5 and V is TRBV10-1; TRBD1 matches 9 bases. V lost 0 bases to trimming and J lost 5 bases; unmatched junction nucleotides: 4. The CDR3 runs to 15 residues. Germline loops: CDR1 WNHNN, CDR2 SYGVQD (reference sequence).

V gene TRBV11-2 combines with J gene TRBJ2-2, with 10 bases matching TRBD1. This CDR3 has 15 residues. Per the germline V gene, CDR1 is SGHAT and CDR2 is FQNNGV. The V and J ends lost 5 bases and 4 bases, in that order; junction bases with no gene match: 4. CDR3: CASSPDRGRTGELFF. The CDR3 DNA is TGTGCCAGCAGCCCAGACAGGGGGCGCACCGGGGAGCTGTTTTTT.

This chain links TRBV20-1 with TRBJ1-1; unclear D gene. Germline V gene data show CDR1 as DFQATT and CDR2 as SNEGSKA (reference sequence). The CDR3 length is 11 residues. The germline V and J ends were trimmed by 2 bases and 7 bases, with 8 bases remaining between them. CDR3 in amino acids: CSARSPGEAFF. In DNA, the CDR3 is TGCAGTGCTAGAAGCCCAGGTGAAGCTTTCTTT.

CDR3 nucleotide sequence: TGTGCCAGCACCCCCGGTCGGGTCGGAGGAGATACGCAGTATTTT. This translates into CASTPGRVGGDTQYF. The V and J genes are TRBV7-2 and TRBJ2-3, with D perhaps matching TRBD2 (5 bases). This CDR3 contains 15 residues. V dropped 7 bases and J dropped 5 bases, with 19 bases sitting between them. Germline assignment: CDR1 SGHTA and CDR2 FQGNSA.

In its sample, this clone was seen once. CDR3 DNA: TGTGCCAGCAGTTTGTTAGGGGCCGGGGAGCTGTTTTTT. Translated: CASSLLGAGELFF. V and J are TRBV27 and TRBJ2-2, with D possibly being TRBD1 (5 bases). Trimming removed 3 bases at V and 6 bases at J, with 8 bases between. Germline-derived CDR1 and CDR2 are MNHEY and SMNVEV (reference sequence). The CDR3 contains 13 residues.

V gene TRBV6-5 combines with J gene TRBJ1-2, with 9 positions matching TRBD1. Germline CDR1 MNHEY, CDR2 SVGAGI. V was pared by 6 bases and J by 7 bases, with 12 bases of the junction left unmatched. The CDR3 consists of 15 residues. The CDR3 loop reads CASRGPGQGVSGYTF. The CDR3 DNA is TGTGCCAGCAGAGGTCCGGGACAGGGAGTTTCTGGCTACACCTTC.

The genes are TRBV5-1 and TRBJ1-1; 7 nucleotides match TRBD1. The J segment lost 8 bases and the V segment lost 4 bases, leaving 14 bases of the junction unmatched. Germline V gene sequence: CDR1 SGHRS, CDR2 YFSETQ. This CDR3 has 15 amino acids. The chain's CDR3 is CASSPGTVGDGEAFF. In DNA form, the CDR3 reads TGCGCCAGCAGCCCCGGGACAGTGGGGGACGGAGAAGCTTTCTTT.

The chain employs TRBV2 and TRBJ2-2; 9 bases align to TRBD1. This CDR3 is built from 15 residues. The germline V gene encodes CDR1 SNHLY and CDR2 FYNNEI. Germline trimming cut 6 bases from V and 4 bases from J; bases unmatched to any gene: 6. DNA for the CDR3: TGTGCCAGCAGCGGGACAGGGTATAGCACCGGGGAGCTGTTTTTT. Its translation is CASSGTGYSTGELFF.

The chain employs TRBV30 and TRBJ2-5, with D unresolved. Germline lookup yields CDR1 GTSNPN and CDR2 SVGIG (reference sequence). CDR3 length equals 13 residues. Trimming pared 3 bases from V and 1 base from J, leaving 9 bases between. The CDR3 protein is CAWRDGFQETQYF. The CDR3 coding sequence is TGTGCCTGGAGAGACGGGTTCCAAGAGACCCAGTACTTC.

This clone was observed a single time. The chain links TRBV5-6 to TRBJ2-2; tentative D call: TRBD2 (6 bases). The CDR3 extends over 16 amino acids. With 6 bases removed from V and 4 bases from J, the gap between germline ends came to 19 bases. Germline CDR1 is SGHDT and CDR2 is YYEEEE. The CDR3 is CASKAEGNGVTGELFF. CDR3 DNA: TGTGCCAGCAAGGCGGAGGGGAACGGAGTCACCGGGGAGCTGTTTTTT. Full variable domain (remainder filled in from reference TRBV5-6 and TRBJ2-2): DAGVTQSPTHLIKTRGQQVTLRCSPKSGHDTVSWYQQALGQGPQFIFQYYEEEERQRGNFPDRFSGHQFPNYSSELNVNALLLGDSALYLCASKAEGNGVTGELFFGEGSRLTVL.

This rearrangement joins TRBV5-6 to TRBJ2-5, with TRBD1 identical over 9 bases. V lost 1 base to trimming and J lost 2 bases; unmatched junction nucleotides: 3. Germline V gene sequence: CDR1 SGHDT, CDR2 YYEEEE. The CDR3 spans 15 residues. The CDR3 DNA reads as TGTGCCAGCAGCTTGCCGGGACAGGGACAAGAGACCCAGTACTTC. This translates into CASSLPGQGQETQYF.

CDR3 region: CASSLVLAGVYQETQYF. The CDR3 coding sequence is TGCGCCAGCAGCTTGGTCCTAGCGGGAGTTTACCAAGAGACCCAGTACTTC. V is TRBV5-1 and J is TRBJ2-5; TRBD2 agrees at 10 bases. The CDR3 loop spans 17 amino acids. Germline CDR1 reads SGHRS; CDR2 reads YFSETQ. The V segment lost 0 bases and the J segment 0 bases; nucleotides outside the gene matches: 5.

The V call is TRBV19, the J call TRBJ2-7, with D maybe TRBD1 (7 bases). The CDR3 has 17 amino acids. Germline V gives CDR1 LNHDA, CDR2 SQIVND (reference sequence). V dropped 3 bases and J dropped 3 bases, with 21 bases sitting between them. The CDR3 bases are TGTGCCAGTAGTATCGGGGGCTACAGGGGTAGGGGCTACGAGCAGTACTTC. The encoded protein is CASSIGGYRGRGYEQYF.

The chain employs TRBV19 and TRBJ1-2; TRBD1 matches 9 bases. This CDR3 has 14 amino acids. J lost 4 bases, V lost 9 bases, and 9 bases had no gene match. The V gene's germline CDR1 is LNHDA and CDR2 SQIVND (reference sequence). The CDR3 sequence: CASLGQGEIYGYTF. The CDR3 nucleotides are TGTGCCAGCCTGGGACAGGGAGAAATCTATGGCTACACCTTC.

This sequence joins TRBV30 and TRBJ2-3; 7 positions match TRBD2. The junction had 5 bases not matched to a gene; V was cut back by 0 bases and J by 2 bases. The CDR3 spans 15 residues. The germline gives CDR1 GTSNPN, CDR2 SVGIG (reference sequence). CDR3 region: CAWSVLAENTDTQYF. CDR3 sequence (DNA): TGTGCCTGGAGTGTCCTAGCGGAAAACACAGATACGCAGTATTTT. The full variable domain, rest sourced from reference TRBV30 and TRBJ2-3, is SQTIHQWPATLVQPVGSPLSLECTVEGTSNPNLYWYRQAAGRGLQLLFYSVGIGQISSEVPQNLSASRPQDRQFILSSKKLLLSDSGFYLCAWSVLAENTDTQYFGPGTRLTVL.

The genes are TRBV6-5 and TRBJ2-7; a possible D gene is TRBD1 (5 bases). With 5 bases removed from V and 6 bases from J, the gap between germline ends came to 14 bases. The germline gives CDR1 MNHEY, CDR2 SVGAGI. CDR3 length equals 13 residues. The CDR3 loop reads CASSSQGLSEQYF. In DNA, the CDR3 is TGTGCCAGCAGTAGCCAGGGATTGAGCGAGCAGTACTTC.

This sequence joins TRBV30 and TRBJ2-1; the match to TRBD2 covers 9 bases. The germline V gene encodes CDR1 GTSNPN and CDR2 SVGIG (reference sequence). Trimming removed 3 bases from V and 9 bases from J; junction bases left unmatched: 6. This CDR3 contains 13 residues. CDR3 nucleotides: TGTGCCTGGAGAGGGACTAGCTGGGGTGAGCAGTTCTTC. Translating gives CAWRGTSWGEQFF.

V is TRBV2 and J is TRBJ1-1; 7 nucleotides align to TRBD1. Germline V gene lookup returns CDR1 SNHLY and CDR2 FYNNEI. CDR3 length: 11 amino acids. The junction had 6 bases not matched to a gene; V was cut back by 6 bases and J by 11 bases. CDR3 sequence reads: CASRGQLGAFF. In DNA form, the CDR3 reads TGTGCCAGCAGGGGACAGTTGGGGGCTTTCTTT. Using reference TRBV2 and TRBJ1-1 for the parts outside the CDR3, the full variable domain is EPEVTQTPSHQVTQMGQEVILRCVPISNHLYFYWYRQILGQKVEFLVSFYNNEISEKSEIFDDQFSVERPDGSNFTLKIRSTKLEDSAMYFCASRGQLGAFFGQGTRLTVV.

The rearrangement joins TRBV15 to TRBJ1-3, with D possibly being TRBD1 (6 bases). The ends were cut back, 0 bases at V and 6 bases at J, with 15 bases in the middle. The CDR3 has 16 residues. The V gene's germline CDR1 is LNHNV and CDR2 YYDKDF (reference sequence). This CDR3 is CATSRDVGRGENTIYF. The CDR3 DNA is TGTGCCACCAGCAGAGATGTGGGCAGGGGAGAAAACACCATATATTTT.

V and J are TRBV5-1 and TRBJ1-1, with a tentative D call TRBD1 (6 bases). Trimming removed 0 bases from V and 5 bases from J, with 23 bases in between. Germline V gene lookup returns CDR1 SGHRS and CDR2 YFSETQ. This CDR3 spans 18 amino acids. The CDR3 sequence: CASSLGGAQGPPGTEAFF. The CDR3 DNA sequence: TGCGCCAGCAGCTTGGGGGGAGCACAGGGTCCTCCGGGGACTGAAGCTTTCTTT. The full variable domain, completed using reference TRBV5-1 and TRBJ1-1, is KAGVTQTPRYLIKTRGQQVTLSCSPISGHRSVSWYQQTPGQGLQFLFEYFSETQRNKGNFPGRFSGRQFSNSRSEMNVSTLELGDSALYLCASSLGGAQGPPGTEAFFGQGTRLTVV.

The chain has TRBV19 and TRBJ1-2; 8 bases match TRBD1. The V gene end was trimmed by 11 bases and the J gene end by 4 bases; junction bases not matched to a gene: 9. Germline lookup yields CDR1 LNHDA and CDR2 SQIVND (reference sequence). The CDR3 runs to 13 residues. The chain's CDR3 is CAVYGGTGYGYTF. DNA for the CDR3: TGTGCCGTATACGGAGGGACAGGCTATGGCTACACCTTC.

This chain connects TRBV30 to TRBJ2-7, with a tentative D call TRBD2 (5 bases). The CDR3 covers 12 residues. Trimming pared 5 bases from V and 7 bases from J, leaving 15 bases between. Germline V gene data show CDR1 as GTSNPN and CDR2 as SVGIG (reference sequence). In DNA, the CDR3 is TGTGCCTGGGCCCCGGGAACCAAGGAGCAGTACTTC. It specifies CAWAPGTKEQYF.

The V gene is TRBV7-3, the J gene TRBJ1-1; D is uncertain. V shed 4 bases and J shed 5 bases, with 11 bases lying between them. Germline V gene data show CDR1 as SGHTA and CDR2 as FQGTGA. This CDR3 contains 13 residues. CDR3 in amino acids: CASSSSWRTEAFF. The CDR3 DNA sequence: TGTGCCAGCAGCTCCTCGTGGAGGACTGAAGCTTTCTTT.

The rearrangement links TRBV5-1 to TRBJ1-1; TRBD1 aligns across 8 bases. J was trimmed by 4 bases and V by 0 bases; bases with no gene match: 2. CDR1 and CDR2 (germline): SGHRS, YFSETQ. This CDR3 comprises 14 residues. CDR3 amino acids: CASSLGDRPTEAFF. CDR3 sequence (DNA): TGCGCCAGCAGCTTGGGGGACAGGCCCACTGAAGCTTTCTTT.